Below are 2 T cell receptor beta chains sequenced from a single sample in a study of CD8 T cells in Susac syndrome. The RNA input was roughly 0.5 to 1 ug, and it was reverse transcribed with random hexamers. From the immunoSEQ multiplex PCR reads, TCRdb called clonotypes with MiXCR, one entry per CDR3 protein. The repertoire has about 94,000 distinct CDR3 sequences, roughly 94% of them found once; the top ten carry roughly 0.3%. The sequencing input was CD4+ T cells from PBMCs. The source is a human donor with Susac syndrome.

The chain employs TRBV14 and TRBJ2-2; 7 nucleotides line up with TRBD1. Germline V gene sequence: CDR1 SGHDN, CDR2 FVKESK. The V segment lost 6 bases and the J segment 7 bases; nucleotides outside the gene matches: 5. This CDR3 comprises 13 residues. The CDR3 spells CASSRDRGGELFF. The CDR3, as DNA: TGTGCCAGCAGTCGGGACAGAGGCGGGGAGCTGTTTTTT.

The chain has TRBV20-1 and TRBJ2-2; D remains unclear. This CDR3 has 16 residues. The V gene's germline CDR1 is DFQATT and CDR2 SNEGSKA (reference sequence). V lost 5 bases and J 1 base, leaving 17 bases between the germline ends. Here the CDR3 reads CSAPVAAHQNTGELFF. The CDR3 bases are TGCAGTGCTCCCGTGGCAGCTCACCAGAACACCGGGGAGCTGTTTTTT.